This T cell receptor beta chain is drawn from a study of vaccination effects on CD4 cells after COVID-19. Findings and limits, study-wide: There were few convalescent patients in the study and no early post-infection timepoints.

The repertoire was sequenced with immunoSEQ multiplex PCR; TCRdb's copy has only in-frame clones and lacks some. This repertoire shows 68,000 or so clones, about 80% found once; its top ten account for 12%. For this clone: The antigen is undetermined.

J was trimmed by 4 bases and V by 4 bases; bases with no gene match: 2. Germline values: CDR1 SGHTA, CDR2 FQGNSA. The CDR3 has 14 residues. Expansion with viral peptide pools was applied to antigen-specific CD4+ T cells by the ViraFEST assay prior to sequencing. Following 10 days of culture, CD4+ T cells were isolated. Recipients of the vaccine had no prior SARS-CoV-2 infection and negative nucleocapsid antibodies. Every well got a few million PBMC, which were grown with about 9.6 IU/ml IL-2 and 8.5 to 10 ug/ml peptides. V is TRBV7-2 and J is TRBJ2-1, with 9 nucleotides matching TRBD1. The starting material was CD4+ T cells from PBMCs cultured with SARS-CoV-2 spike peptides, obtained before COVID-19 vaccination. The sequence was collected from a human donor who received a COVID-19 vaccine. The CDR3 region is CASSSGTGYNEQFF. In DNA, the CDR3 is TGTGCCAGCAGCTCCGGGACAGGGTACAATGAGCAGTTCTTC.